Each of the 18 T cell receptor beta chains below was sequenced from the same sample in a study of blood T cell repertoires in COVID-19. Libraries were prepared by immunoSEQ multiplex PCR; TCRdb keeps only in-frame clonotypes and omits some of them. The sample consists of about 270,000 clones, around 90% of them appearing once. The material sequenced was PBMCs or T cells enriched from blood (not recorded which). Receptor source: a man in his forties who had been exposed to COVID-19.

The V gene is TRBV18, the J gene TRBJ2-2; 12 positions agree with TRBD2. The CDR3 extends over 16 amino acids. Germline trimming cut 3 bases from V and 1 base from J; bases unmatched to any gene: 0. From germline, CDR1 is KGHSH and CDR2 LQKENI. The CDR3 DNA reads TGTGCCAGCTCACCGACTAGCGGGAGGAACACCGGGGAGCTGTTTTTT. Translating it yields CASSPTSGRNTGELFF.

This clone was recorded only once. The rearrangement uses TRBV9 and TRBJ1-3; 7 nucleotides line up with TRBD1. The CDR3 consists of 18 residues. V was pared by 3 bases and J by 3 bases, with 15 bases of the junction left unmatched. Germline V lookup: CDR1 SGDLS, CDR2 YYNGEE. The CDR3 loop is CASSAYEREGGSGNTIYF. The CDR3 DNA follows: TGTGCCAGCAGCGCTTACGAGAGGGAAGGGGGCAGTGGAAACACCATATATTTT.

This chain uses TRBV14 with TRBJ1-4; D unresolved. The CDR3 has 12 residues. Trimming took off 1 base at V and 13 bases at J, with 10 bases between the two ends. Germline CDR1 and CDR2: SGHDN and FVKESK. CDR3 residues: CASSQGLGVLFF. The CDR3 DNA follows: TGTGCCAGCAGCCAAGGCTTGGGAGTACTGTTTTTT.

The gene calls are TRBV2 and TRBJ2-7; D is ambiguous. Germline values: CDR1 SNHLY, CDR2 FYNNEI. Trimming took 8 bases from V and 7 from J, leaving 18 bases between them. The CDR3 length is 13 residues. The CDR3 spells CASGDTRIREQYF. For the CDR3, the DNA is TGTGCCAGCGGAGATACCAGAATACGGGAGCAGTACTTC.

The chain carries TRBV5-4 and TRBJ2-5; D remains unclear. Germline V gene sequence: CDR1 SGHNT, CDR2 YYREEE (reference sequence). Trimming removed 0 bases at V and 5 bases at J, with 11 bases between. There are 14 residues in the CDR3. The CDR3 nucleotides read TGTGCCAGCAGCTTGGATAGTAGCCCGGAGACCCAGTACTTC. This translates into CASSLDSSPETQYF.

The chain joins TRBV20-1 to TRBJ2-1, with TRBD2 matching over 8 bases. In germline, CDR1 is DFQATT, CDR2 SNEGSKA (reference sequence). CDR3 length: 14 amino acids. J was trimmed by 8 bases and V by 3 bases; bases with no gene match: 9. CDR3 sequence reads: CSASSGNYGYEQFF. CDR3 nucleotide sequence: TGCAGTGCTAGTAGCGGGAATTATGGGTATGAGCAGTTCTTC.

The chain employs TRBV5-1 and TRBJ1-1, with TRBD1 as a possible D gene (5 bases). The CDR3 is 15 residues long. CDR1 SGHRS and CDR2 YFSETQ come from the germline V gene. Trimming removed 0 bases from V and 2 bases from J, with 11 bases in between. For the CDR3, the DNA is TGCGCCAGCAGCTTGGGAGACAGCTTCAACACTGAAGCTTTCTTT. Residues: CASSLGDSFNTEAFF.

The genes are TRBV5-6 and TRBJ2-7; maybe TRBD2 (5 bases). Germline CDR1 is SGHDT and CDR2 is YYEEEE. This CDR3 has 14 residues. V lost 2 bases to trimming and J lost 2 bases, with 11 bases between them. The CDR3 region is CASSFIGVPYEQYF. CDR3 nucleotides: TGTGCCAGCAGCTTTATCGGGGTGCCCTACGAGCAGTACTTC.

This sequence joins TRBV6-5 and TRBJ2-1; a possible D gene is TRBD1 (6 bases). V was cut by 0 bases and J by 1 base, with 10 bases left in between. CDR1 and CDR2 (germline): MNHEY, SVGAGI. The CDR3 is made up of 16 amino acids. CDR3 in DNA: TGTGCCAGCAGTTACTCGGCAGGGGAGTCCTACAATGAGCAGTTCTTC. It specifies CASSYSAGESYNEQFF.

CDR3 DNA sequence: TGTGCCAGCAGCCAAGGAGCTAGCTCGATAGATACGCAGTATTTT. Protein sequence: CASSQGASSIDTQYF. The gene calls are TRBV4-2 and TRBJ2-3; D may be TRBD2 (5 bases). From germline, CDR1 is LGHNA and CDR2 YNFKEQ. V lost 1 base and J lost 5, with 13 bases in between. The CDR3 consists of 15 residues.

The chain is built from TRBV28 and TRBJ1-3, with 10 bases identical to TRBD1. Germline V gene data show CDR1 as MDHEN and CDR2 as SYDVKM. J gave up 2 bases and V 5 bases, and 6 bases lay outside the gene matches. The CDR3 spans 16 residues. The CDR3 protein is CASSIVDRGPGNTIYF. CDR3 DNA sequence: TGTGCCAGCAGTATAGTTGACAGGGGGCCTGGAAACACCATATATTTT.

This CDR3 is CASSLDLTGGYTF. In DNA form, the CDR3 reads TGTGCCAGCAGCTTGGACCTAACGGGAGGCTACACCTTC. The chain has TRBV5-6 and TRBJ1-2, with D hard to call. Germline lookup yields CDR1 SGHDT and CDR2 YYEEEE. V dropped 0 bases and J dropped 8 bases, with 11 bases sitting between them. The CDR3 is 13 amino acids. The whole variable domain, filled in from reference TRBV5-6 and TRBJ1-2, reads DAGVTQSPTHLIKTRGQQVTLRCSPKSGHDTVSWYQQALGQGPQFIFQYYEEEERQRGNFPDRFSGHQFPNYSSELNVNALLLGDSALYLCASSLDLTGGYTFGSGTRLTVV.

The chain uses TRBV5-1 and TRBJ1-2; 7 nucleotides line up with TRBD1. The CDR3 contains 14 residues. Germline V gives CDR1 SGHRS, CDR2 YFSETQ. V gave up 3 bases and J gave up 4 bases; unmatched junction bases: 6. This chain's CDR3 is CASSSKQGLYGYTF. The CDR3 nucleotides are TGCGCCAGCAGCTCTAAACAGGGGCTCTATGGCTACACCTTC. Using reference TRBV5-1 and TRBJ1-2 for the parts outside the CDR3, the full variable domain is KAGVTQTPRYLIKTRGQQVTLSCSPISGHRSVSWYQQTPGQGLQFLFEYFSETQRNKGNFPGRFSGRQFSNSRSEMNVSTLELGDSALYLCASSSKQGLYGYTFGSGTRLTVV.

The V and J genes are TRBV4-1 and TRBJ2-7; D ambiguous. Trimming took 0 bases from V and 4 from J, leaving 13 bases between them. The germline V gene encodes CDR1 MGHRA and CDR2 YSYEKL. This CDR3 contains 15 residues. The CDR3 DNA reads TGCGCCAGCAGCCAAGATGTTTCCAGTTTTTACGAGCAGTACTTC. It codes for CASSQDVSSFYEQYF.

This chain links TRBV11-2 with TRBJ2-1; 10 bases line up with TRBD1. Germline-derived CDR1 and CDR2 are SGHAT and FQNNGV. V was clipped by 5 bases and J by 14 bases; unmatched bases: 9. This CDR3 contains 13 residues. CDR3 loop: CASSRLTDRGKFF. DNA of the CDR3: TGTGCCAGCAGCCGGTTAACGGACAGGGGGAAGTTCTTC.

The gene calls are TRBV9 and TRBJ2-1; 7 nucleotides line up with TRBD2. Looked up from germline, CDR1 is SGDLS and CDR2 is YYNGEE. CDR3 length equals 15 residues. The junction had 12 bases not matched to a gene; V was cut back by 4 bases and J by 8 bases. In DNA, the CDR3 is TGTGCCAGCAGCCCGTCGGGGGGTCTGTGGGATGAGCAGTTCTTC. Encoded protein: CASSPSGGLWDEQFF.

This clone came up a few times. V usage is TRBV5-6 and J usage is TRBJ2-5; 8 bases map to TRBD2. Trimming took 1 base from V and 5 from J; bases not matched to a gene: 7. The germline V gene has CDR1 SGHDT and CDR2 YYEEEE. The CDR3 spans 15 residues. The CDR3 spells CASSLLSGSRETQYF. As DNA, the CDR3 is TGTGCCAGCAGCTTGCTCAGCGGGAGTAGGGAGACCCAGTACTTC. Filled out from reference TRBV5-6 and TRBJ2-5, the complete variable domain reads DAGVTQSPTHLIKTRGQQVTLRCSPKSGHDTVSWYQQALGQGPQFIFQYYEEEERQRGNFPDRFSGHQFPNYSSELNVNALLLGDSALYLCASSLLSGSRETQYFGPGTRLLVL.

CDR3 protein: CASSSIFSEQETQYF. The CDR3 DNA sequence: TGTGCCAGCAGCTCCATTTTTAGCGAACAAGAGACCCAGTACTTC. The V gene is TRBV4-2, the J gene TRBJ2-5; maybe TRBD2 (5 bases). Trimming stripped 5 bases from V and 2 bases from J, with 15 bases between. Germline CDR1 reads LGHNA; CDR2 reads YNFKEQ. This CDR3 spans 15 amino acids.